The clone carrying this T cell receptor (beta chain) turned up a few times. The antigen is unknown. TCRdb independently ran MiXCR on the reads; one entry per CDR3 protein. The sample has 200,000 to 250,000 distinct CDR3 sequences, about 20% seen once; the top ten hold roughly 18%. The CDR3 has 15 amino acids. Trimming pared 7 bases from V and 4 bases from J, leaving 14 bases between. Per the germline V gene, CDR1 is MNHEY and CDR2 is SMNVEV (reference sequence). This entry is derived from a study of T cell repertoires in cytomegalovirus infection. On the study more broadly: Public TCR beta signature analysis indicated the presence of both CMV infection and matching HLA type.

Study findings and constraints: HLA-C-restricted CMV clonotypes gave the most frequent clonotype in two of eight donors. Of the TCR beta families, the public ones yielded a cumulative frequency that identified carriers of CMV plus the relevant HLA.

The material sequenced was CD8+ T cells from PBMCs. The TCR was taken from a human donor in good health (CMV status not recorded). Some clones in this sample may be carry-over from other donors' samples. This chain connects TRBV27 to TRBJ2-6; TRBD2 is a possible D gene (5 bases). CDR3 DNA sequence: TGTGCCAGCACCTCACGGGGTGGCGGGGCCAACGTCCTGACTTTC. It encodes CASTSRGGGANVLTF. Drawing the rest from reference TRBV27 and TRBJ2-6, the complete variable domain is EAQVTQNPRYLITVTGKKLTVTCSQNMNHEYMSWYRQDPGLGLRQIYYSMNVEVTDKGDVPEGYKVSRKEKRNFPLILESPSPNQTSLYFCASTSRGGGANVLTFGAGSRLTVL.